One sample yielded the 18 T cell receptor beta chains listed below, sequenced in a study of blood T cell repertoires in COVID-19. Assay used: immunoSEQ multiplex PCR; TCRdb lists only in-frame clones, some missing. The top ten hold 1% to 1.3% of the sample, which has some 400,000 clones, around 91% seen once. Sequencing input: PBMCs or T cells enriched from blood (not recorded which). The origin of the receptors is a man younger than 45 who had recovered from COVID-19.

This rearrangement joins TRBV4-1 to TRBJ1-6; the D is unclear. The V end was cut by 1 base, the J end by 5 bases, with 15 bases between. This CDR3 is built from 17 residues. Per the germline V gene, CDR1 is MGHRA and CDR2 is YSYEKL. CDR3: CASSQVNLRRNNSPLHF. The CDR3 DNA follows: TGCGCCAGCAGCCAAGTTAATCTGAGGAGGAATAATTCACCCCTCCACTTT.

This rearrangement joins TRBV19 to TRBJ2-7; possible D gene TRBD1, 6 bases. The CDR3 is made up of 12 amino acids. Trimming removed 11 bases from V and 5 bases from J, with 16 bases in between. CDR1 and CDR2 (germline): LNHDA, SQIVND (reference sequence). The CDR3 protein is CAVTGTSNEQYF. The CDR3, as DNA: TGTGCCGTAACCGGGACATCGAACGAGCAGTACTTC.

The J gene is TRBJ1-3, the V gene TRBV14, with D possibly being TRBD1 (6 bases). The CDR3 length is 15 residues. Germline CDR1 reads SGHDN; CDR2 reads FVKESK. Trimming took off 5 bases at V and 2 bases at J, with 13 bases between the two ends. In DNA form, the CDR3 reads TGTGCCAGCAGCAACCGACAGGACCCTGGAAACACCATATATTTT. Translation gives CASSNRQDPGNTIYF.

In its sample, this clone was seen once. The chain couples TRBV28 to TRBJ1-3; no definite D call. V lost 5 bases and J 0 bases, leaving 11 bases between the germline ends. The CDR3 is 15 amino acids. The germline CDR1 and CDR2 sequences are MDHEN and SYDVKM. The CDR3, as DNA: TGTGCCAGCAGTATCAACGCGGACTCTGGAAACACCATATATTTT. It specifies CASSINADSGNTIYF.

The chain employs TRBV3-1 (or the pseudogene TRBV3-2) and TRBJ1-2; D may be TRBD1 (6 bases). The length of the CDR3 is 15 residues. The V gene lost 1 base and the J gene lost 6 bases, with 15 bases spanning the gap. Per the germline V gene, CDR1 is LGHDT and CDR2 is YNNKEL (reference sequence). Here the CDR3 reads CASSQVLGGLDGYTF. In nucleotides, the CDR3 is TGTGCCAGCAGCCAAGTCCTTGGGGGCCTGGATGGCTACACCTTC.

This rearrangement joins TRBV12-3 or TRBV12-4 to TRBJ1-6; D might be TRBD1 (5 bases). V lost 6 bases and J lost 15, with 18 bases in between. The CDR3 has 13 residues. In nucleotides, the CDR3 is TGTGCCAGCAGCACGTCAGGGTTTTCAATCCTCCACTTT. Its protein product is CASSTSGFSILHF.

This chain links TRBV7-8 with TRBJ1-1; no clear D gene. The CDR3 is 11 amino acids. Germline lookup yields CDR1 SGHVS and CDR2 FQNEAQ. V dropped 5 bases and J dropped 3 bases, with 4 bases sitting between them. The CDR3 is CASSPDTEAFF. The CDR3 region has the DNA TGTGCCAGCAGCCCGGACACTGAAGCTTTCTTT.

The chain carries TRBV28 and TRBJ1-5, with TRBD1 matching 10 bases. Trimming cost V 6 bases and J 2 bases; bases outside gene matches: 13. The CDR3 runs to 18 residues. Germline V gene lookup returns CDR1 MDHEN and CDR2 SYDVKM. The CDR3 nucleotides read TGTGCCAGCAGCCCCCACGACAGGGGGCCTAGAGGCAATCAGCCCCAGCATTTT. This sequence encodes CASSPHDRGPRGNQPQHF. Filled out from reference TRBV28 and TRBJ1-5, the complete variable domain reads DVKVTQSSRYLVKRTGEKVFLECVQDMDHENMFWYRQDPGLGLRLIYFSYDVKMKEKGDIPEGYSVSREKKERFSLILESASTNQTSMYLCASSPHDRGPRGNQPQHFGDGTRLSIL.

The chain couples TRBV10-3 to TRBJ1-6, with D possibly matching TRBD1 (6 bases). Trimming stripped 11 bases from V and 8 bases from J, with 16 bases between. CDR3 size: 13 residues. In germline, CDR1 is ENHRY, CDR2 SYGVKD. The chain's CDR3 is CAAAQTGYSPLHF. CDR3 DNA: TGTGCCGCCGCTCAAACAGGGTATTCACCCCTCCACTTT.

The chain recombines TRBV20-1 with TRBJ1-1; the D gene is possibly TRBD1 (5 bases). The CDR3 contains 15 residues. Looked up from germline, CDR1 is DFQATT and CDR2 is SNEGSKA (reference sequence). Deletions cut 3 bases from V and 0 bases from J, with 14 bases between. The CDR3 nucleotides read TGCAGTGCTAGTAAACAGGAGTCTATGAACACTGAAGCTTTCTTT. As protein: CSASKQESMNTEAFF.

The chain is built from TRBV10-3 and TRBJ2-6, with D perhaps TRBD2 (6 bases). Germline-derived CDR1 and CDR2 are ENHRY and SYGVKD. The V gene lost 5 bases and the J gene lost 0 bases, with 8 bases spanning the gap. The CDR3 runs 15 residues. In nucleotides, the CDR3 is TGTGCCATCAGTAGCGGGTCCTCTGGGGCCAACGTCCTGACTTTC. It translates to CAISSGSSGANVLTF.

The V and J genes are TRBV28 and TRBJ2-6; D gene unclear. CDR1 MDHEN and CDR2 SYDVKM come from the germline V gene. V was trimmed by 3 bases and J by 5 bases, leaving 11 bases between them. CDR3 length equals 15 residues. The CDR3 sequence is CASSFRQVRANVLTF. CDR3 DNA sequence: TGTGCCAGCAGTTTTCGCCAGGTGAGGGCCAACGTCCTGACTTTC.

This clone has just one count. The chain recombines TRBV5-1 with TRBJ2-2, with D possibly TRBD2 on 6 matching bases. The CDR3 has 14 residues. Germline values: CDR1 SGHRS, CDR2 YFSETQ. V lost 4 bases and J lost 8, with 15 bases in between. The CDR3 spells CASSRDWQGGELFF. CDR3 DNA sequence: TGCGCCAGCAGCCGGGACTGGCAGGGAGGGGAGCTGTTTTTT.

The chain uses TRBV5-1 and TRBJ1-1; a weak D match, TRBD1 (6 bases). Between the trimmed V and J ends, which lost 5 bases and 5 bases, there was a span of 16 bases. Germline values: CDR1 SGHRS, CDR2 YFSETQ. The CDR3 is 14 amino acids. CDR3 sequence (DNA): TGCGCCAGCAGTACGGGAACAGGGCGGACTGAAGCTTTCTTT. Its protein product is CASSTGTGRTEAFF.

The chain links TRBV7-9 to TRBJ2-1; D perhaps matches TRBD2 (6 bases). V shed 5 bases and J shed 4 bases, with 15 bases lying between them. This CDR3 has 15 amino acids. CDR1 SEHNR and CDR2 FQNEAQ come from the germline V gene (reference sequence). CDR3 protein: CASSELAFTYNEQFF. CDR3 nucleotides: TGTGCCAGCAGCGAACTAGCTTTCACTTACAATGAGCAGTTCTTC.

The V and J genes are TRBV19 and TRBJ1-2; a weak D match, TRBD1 (6 bases). Deletions cut 5 bases from V and 4 bases from J, with 17 bases between. Germline V lookup: CDR1 LNHDA, CDR2 SQIVND (reference sequence). The CDR3 extends over 15 amino acids. In nucleotides, the CDR3 is TGTGCCAGTAGTGCCCAGCGGGGGCCCGGCTATGGCTACACCTTC. This codes for CASSAQRGPGYGYTF.

The rearrangement links TRBV27 to TRBJ1-1; the match to TRBD1 covers 9 bases. The CDR3 extends over 13 amino acids. The V segment lost 1 base and the J segment 6 bases; nucleotides outside the gene matches: 0. Germline lookup yields CDR1 MNHEY and CDR2 SMNVEV (reference sequence). The CDR3 loop reads CASSLWDRAEAFF. Written as DNA, the CDR3 is TGTGCCAGCAGTTTATGGGACAGGGCTGAAGCTTTCTTT.

The gene calls are TRBV24-1 and TRBJ2-3, with 7 bases that match TRBD1. This CDR3 is built from 15 residues. Germline CDR1 KGHDR, CDR2 SFDVKD. V shed 7 bases and J 4 bases; nucleotides not matched to a gene: 10. The chain's CDR3 is CATRETGRNPDTQYF. The DNA for the CDR3 is TGTGCCACCAGGGAGACAGGGCGAAATCCAGATACGCAGTATTTT.